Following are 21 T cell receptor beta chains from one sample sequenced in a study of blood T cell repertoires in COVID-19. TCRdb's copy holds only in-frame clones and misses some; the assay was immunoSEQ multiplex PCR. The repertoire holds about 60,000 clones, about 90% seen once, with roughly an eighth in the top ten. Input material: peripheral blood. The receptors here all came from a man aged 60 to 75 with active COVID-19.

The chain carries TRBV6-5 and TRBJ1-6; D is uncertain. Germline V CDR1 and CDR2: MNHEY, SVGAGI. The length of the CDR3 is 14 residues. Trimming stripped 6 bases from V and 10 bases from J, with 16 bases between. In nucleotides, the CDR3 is TGTGCCAGCAGCCGACCATCTAGGGAGTCACCCCTCCACTTT. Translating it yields CASSRPSRESPLHF.

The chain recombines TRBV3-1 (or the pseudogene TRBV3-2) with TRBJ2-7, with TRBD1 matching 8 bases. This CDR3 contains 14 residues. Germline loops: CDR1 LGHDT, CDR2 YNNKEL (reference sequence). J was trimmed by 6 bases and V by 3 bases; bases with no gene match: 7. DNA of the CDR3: TGTGCCAGCAGCCACGGACAGGGCGGAGGCGAGCAGTACTTC. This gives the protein CASSHGQGGGEQYF.

The CDR3, as DNA: TGTGCCAGCAGCTTAGAAGCGGGGGGTCAAGAGACCCAGTACTTC. Translation gives CASSLEAGGQETQYF. This sequence joins TRBV7-9 and TRBJ2-5, with 9 bases identical to TRBD2. V was clipped by 1 base and J by 2 bases; unmatched bases: 2. This CDR3 region has 15 residues. Per the germline V gene, CDR1 is SEHNR and CDR2 is FQNEAQ (reference sequence). The entire variable domain, with the rest obtained from reference TRBV7-9 and TRBJ2-5, is as follows: DTGVSQNPRHKITKRGQNVTFRCDPISEHNRLYWYRQTLGQGPEFLTYFQNEAQLEKSRLLSDRFSAERPKGSFSTLEIQRTEQGDSAMYLCASSLEAGGQETQYFGPGTRLLVL.

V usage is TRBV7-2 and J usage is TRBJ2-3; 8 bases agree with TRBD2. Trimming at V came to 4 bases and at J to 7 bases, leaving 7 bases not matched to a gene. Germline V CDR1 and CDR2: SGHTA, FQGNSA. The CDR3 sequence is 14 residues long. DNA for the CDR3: TGTGCCAGCAGCTCCGTGACTAGCGTGCATACGCAGTATTTT. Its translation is CASSSVTSVHTQYF.

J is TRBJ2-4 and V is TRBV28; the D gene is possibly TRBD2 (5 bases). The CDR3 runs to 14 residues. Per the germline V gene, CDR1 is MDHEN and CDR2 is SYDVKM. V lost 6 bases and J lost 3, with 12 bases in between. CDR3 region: CASSAGGSKNIQYF. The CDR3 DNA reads TGTGCCAGCAGCGCGGGCGGCAGCAAAAACATTCAGTACTTC.

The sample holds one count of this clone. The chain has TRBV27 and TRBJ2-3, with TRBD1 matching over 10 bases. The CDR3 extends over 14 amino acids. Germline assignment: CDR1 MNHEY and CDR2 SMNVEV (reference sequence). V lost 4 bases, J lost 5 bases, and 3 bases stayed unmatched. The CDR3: CASSSRTGGDTQYF. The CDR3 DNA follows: TGTGCCAGCAGTTCCAGGACAGGGGGAGATACGCAGTATTTT.

In DNA, the CDR3 is TGTGCCAGCAGTCCCGTTTATAGCAATCAGCCCCAGCATTTT. Encoded protein: CASSPVYSNQPQHF. J is TRBJ1-5 and V is TRBV27, with unresolved D. This CDR3 spans 14 amino acids. Germline CDR1 reads MNHEY; CDR2 reads SMNVEV (reference sequence). The ends were cut back, 5 bases at V and 0 bases at J, with 8 bases in the middle.

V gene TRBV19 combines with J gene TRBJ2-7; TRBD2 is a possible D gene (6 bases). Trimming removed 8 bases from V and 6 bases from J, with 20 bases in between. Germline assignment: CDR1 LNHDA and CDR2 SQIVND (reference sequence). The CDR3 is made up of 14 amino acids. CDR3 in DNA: TGTGCCAGTTGCCGGGACTCCGGTATCTGCGAGCAGTACTTC. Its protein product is CASCRDSGICEQYF.

The DNA for the CDR3 is TGTGCCAGCAGTTACTCGCGGGGACGAAGTAATTCACCCCTCCACTTT. Protein: CASSYSRGRSNSPLHF. The chain uses TRBV6-6 and TRBJ1-6, with a possible D match to TRBD1 (5 bases). CDR1 is MNHNY, CDR2 SVGAGI, per germline (reference sequence). This CDR3 comprises 16 residues. With 0 bases removed from V and 6 bases from J, the gap between germline ends came to 12 bases.

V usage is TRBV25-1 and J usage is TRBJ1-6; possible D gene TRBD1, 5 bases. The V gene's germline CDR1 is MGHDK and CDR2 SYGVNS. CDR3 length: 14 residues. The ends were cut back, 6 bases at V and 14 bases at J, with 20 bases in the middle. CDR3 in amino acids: CASSLGAGPSALHF. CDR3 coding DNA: TGTGCCAGCAGCCTTGGGGCAGGCCCTTCGGCCCTCCACTTT. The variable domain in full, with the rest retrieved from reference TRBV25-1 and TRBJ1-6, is EADIYQTPRYLVIGTGKKITLECSQTMGHDKMYWYQQDPGMELHLIHYSYGVNSTEKGDLSSESTVSRIRTEHFPLTLESARPSHTSQYLCASSLGAGPSALHFGNGTRLTVT.

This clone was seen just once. The CDR3 here is CSADPGTGDYGYTF. The CDR3 nucleotides are TGCAGCGCAGACCCCGGGACAGGGGATTATGGCTACACCTTC. The genes are TRBV29-1 and TRBJ1-2, with 10 bases that match TRBD1. The CDR3 length is 14 residues. CDR1 is SQVTM and CDR2 is ANQGSEA in the germline V gene. With 7 bases clipped from V and 5 bases from J, the junction kept 10 bases outside the gene matches.

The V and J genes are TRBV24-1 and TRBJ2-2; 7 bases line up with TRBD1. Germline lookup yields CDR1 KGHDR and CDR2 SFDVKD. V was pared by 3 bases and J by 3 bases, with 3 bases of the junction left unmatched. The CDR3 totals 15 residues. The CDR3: CATSDPRGYTGELFF. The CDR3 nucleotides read TGTGCCACCAGTGATCCCAGGGGGTACACCGGGGAGCTGTTTTTT.

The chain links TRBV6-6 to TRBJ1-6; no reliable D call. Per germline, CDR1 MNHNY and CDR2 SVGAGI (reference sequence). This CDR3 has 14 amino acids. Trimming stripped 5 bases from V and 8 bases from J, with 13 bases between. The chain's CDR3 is CASSPGLPDSPLHF. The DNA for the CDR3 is TGTGCCAGCAGTCCCGGGTTACCCGATTCACCCCTCCACTTT.

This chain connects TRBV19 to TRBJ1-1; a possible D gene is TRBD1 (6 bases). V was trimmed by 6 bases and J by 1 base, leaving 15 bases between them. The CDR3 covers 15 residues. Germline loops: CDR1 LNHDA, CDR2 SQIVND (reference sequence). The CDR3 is CASSKNRDGNTEAFF. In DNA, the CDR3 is TGTGCCAGTAGCAAAAACAGGGACGGGAACACTGAAGCTTTCTTT.

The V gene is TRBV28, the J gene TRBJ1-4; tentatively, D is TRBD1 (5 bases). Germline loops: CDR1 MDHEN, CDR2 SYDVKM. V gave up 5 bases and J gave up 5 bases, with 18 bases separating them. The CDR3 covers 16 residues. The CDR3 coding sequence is TGTGCCAGCAGTCCCGCCGGGGGATCGCGCAATGAAAAACTGTTTTTT. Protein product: CASSPAGGSRNEKLFF. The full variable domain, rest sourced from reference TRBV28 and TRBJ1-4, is DVKVTQSSRYLVKRTGEKVFLECVQDMDHENMFWYRQDPGLGLRLIYFSYDVKMKEKGDIPEGYSVSREKKERFSLILESASTNQTSMYLCASSPAGGSRNEKLFFGSGTQLSVL.

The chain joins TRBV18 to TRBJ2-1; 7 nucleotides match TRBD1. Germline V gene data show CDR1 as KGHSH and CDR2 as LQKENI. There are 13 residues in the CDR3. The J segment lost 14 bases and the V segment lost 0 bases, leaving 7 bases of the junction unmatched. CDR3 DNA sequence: TGTGCCAGCTCACCACCGACGACAGGGACGAAGTTCTTC. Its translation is CASSPPTTGTKFF.

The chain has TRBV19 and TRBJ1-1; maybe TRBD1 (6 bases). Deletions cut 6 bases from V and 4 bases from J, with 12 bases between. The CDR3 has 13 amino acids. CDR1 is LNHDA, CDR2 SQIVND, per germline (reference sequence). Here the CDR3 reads CASRTGGGTEAFF. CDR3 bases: TGTGCCAGTAGGACAGGTGGAGGCACTGAAGCTTTCTTT.

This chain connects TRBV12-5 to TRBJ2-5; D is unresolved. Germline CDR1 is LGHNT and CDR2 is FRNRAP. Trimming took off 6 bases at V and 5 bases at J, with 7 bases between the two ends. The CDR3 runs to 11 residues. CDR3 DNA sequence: TGTGCTAGTGGGCACATGGAGACCCAGTACTTC. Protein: CASGHMETQYF.

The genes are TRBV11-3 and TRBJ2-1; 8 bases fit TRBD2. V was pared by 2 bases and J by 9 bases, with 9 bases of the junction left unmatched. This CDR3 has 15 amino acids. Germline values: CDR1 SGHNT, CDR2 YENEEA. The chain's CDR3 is CASSLRSGSIGEQFF. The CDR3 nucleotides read TGTGCCAGCAGCTTACGAAGCGGGAGTATAGGTGAGCAGTTCTTC.

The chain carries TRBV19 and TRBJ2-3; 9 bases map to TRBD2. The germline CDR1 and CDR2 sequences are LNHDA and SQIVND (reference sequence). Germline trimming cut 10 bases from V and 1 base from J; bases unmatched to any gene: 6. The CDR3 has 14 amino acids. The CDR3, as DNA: TGTGCCACCCGATTAGCGGGGGGCACAGATACGCAGTATTTT. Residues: CATRLAGGTDTQYF.

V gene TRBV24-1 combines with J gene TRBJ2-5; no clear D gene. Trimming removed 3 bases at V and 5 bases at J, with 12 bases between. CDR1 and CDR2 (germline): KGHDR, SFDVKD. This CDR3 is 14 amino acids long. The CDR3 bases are TGTGCCACCAGTGATCAACGGCTTAGCGAGACCCAGTACTTC. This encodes CATSDQRLSETQYF.